The entry below gives a single TCR beta chain sequence along with its context. The data belong to a study of blood T cell repertoires in COVID-19. On the study more broadly: Samples came from the United States, Italy and Spain, spanning acute and convalescent COVID-19. PBMCs, B-cell-depleted T cells, or T cells provided the cDNA or gDNA that made up the material.

Per the germline V gene, CDR1 is SNHLY and CDR2 is FYNNEI. CDR3 length equals 17 residues. Trimming at V came to 6 bases and at J to 2 bases, leaving 9 bases not matched to a gene. Original processing methods: Nucleated cell number was recorded as an estimate derived from reference gene primer amplification. Profiled with immunoSEQ multiplex PCR; TCRdb holds only in-frame clones, not every one. V, J and clone size reflect that table, while D and trimming were determined from the DNA. The sample yields roughly 200,000 clones, under 90% seen once. The sequenced sample consisted of peripheral blood. The TCR was taken from a human donor in a cohort sampled during active COVID-19. This chain links TRBV2 with TRBJ2-7; 14 nucleotides line up with TRBD2. CDR3 loop: CASREGLAGASPYEQYF. In DNA form, the CDR3 reads TGTGCCAGCAGGGAGGGACTAGCGGGAGCTTCCCCCTACGAGCAGTACTTC.